Listed below are T cell receptor beta chains from one sample, sequenced in a study of cytomegalovirus exposure and HLA in healthy donors. Sequencing used immunoSEQ multiplex PCR; TCRdb keeps in-frame clones, though not all of them. The sample has around 180,000 clones; 70% to 90% are singletons. Sequencing input: PBMCs. The receptors originated from a woman under 30 in good health and CMV-seropositive. CDR3s include the opening cysteine and the closing phenylalanine or tryptophan. The D gene is left open where the match is weak. Size is stated for part of the rows, as once, few or many counts, or as a class when the clone is expanded.

TRBJ2-3	TRBD1	TRBV19	NA	TGTGCCAGTAGTATACCAGGGGGCGGGTTGGGGGATACGCAGTATTTT	CASSIPGGGLGDTQYF
TRBJ2-5	TRBD2	TRBV7-2	once	TGTGCCAGCAGCTCCACCGGGACTAGCGGGCGGGAGACCCAGTACTTC	CASSSTGTSGRETQYF
TRBJ2-7	NA	TRBV7-2	NA	TGTGCCAGCAGCTTAGGCGGGACCACACAATACGAGCAGTACTTC	CASSLGGTTQYEQYF
TRBJ1-1	NA	TRBV29-1	NA	TGCAGCGGAGGGCACACTGAAGCTTTCTTT	CSGGHTEAFF
TRBJ2-7	TRBD2	TRBV6-4	NA	TGTGCCAGCAGTGACTCCACTAGCGGGCGAACCTACGAGCAGTACTTC	CASSDSTSGRTYEQYF
TRBJ2-1	NA	TRBV5-1	few	TGCGCCAGCAGCTTGAGCCAGGTTTCGGGGAATGAGCAGTTCTTC	CASSLSQVSGNEQFF
TRBJ2-1	NA	TRBV5-6	NA	TGTGCCAGCAGCGCCCTCTACCTGAGCTCCTACAATGAGCAGTTCTTC	CASSALYLSSYNEQFF
TRBJ2-3	TRBD2	TRBV7-2	NA	TGTGCCAGCAGCACACGGACTAGCGGGGGGGCAGCTACGCAGTATTTT	CASSTRTSGGAATQYF
TRBJ1-1	NA	TRBV7-6	NA	TGTGCCAGCAGCAAGGGGTGGAACACTGAAGCTTTCTTT	CASSKGWNTEAFF
TRBJ2-3	TRBD2	TRBV9	NA	TGTGCCAGCAGCCTCCGACTAGCGGGGACCACAGATACGCAGTATTTT	CASSLRLAGTTDTQYF
TRBJ2-5	NA	TRBV6-6	NA	TGTGCCAGCAGTCCCCTAGTGAACCAAGAGACCCAGTACTTC	CASSPLVNQETQYF
TRBJ1-3	NA	TRBV29-1	NA	TGCAGCGTTGAGCGGGGCCGTAACACCATATATTTT	CSVERGRNTIYF
TRBJ1-3	NA	TRBV7-6	NA	TGTGCCAGCAGCTTATCAGGGGTCGGAAACACCATATATTTT	CASSLSGVGNTIYF
TRBJ1-1	NA	TRBV6-1	NA	TGTGCCAGCAGTGTCAGGTCAGGGCGGGGTTCTGAAGCTTTCTTT	CASSVRSGRGSEAFF
TRBJ2-5	TRBD2	TRBV29-1	NA	TGCAGCGTTGCCGGCGGGAGGCAAGAGACCCAGTACTTC	CSVAGGRQETQYF
TRBJ1-6	TRBD1	TRBV7-9	NA	TGTGCCAGCAGCCCACAGGGGACCAATTCACCCCTCCACTTT	CASSPQGTNSPLHF
TRBJ2-4	NA	TRBV27	NA	TGTGCCAGCAGTCCCCTTGGGGGGGCAGCCAAAAACATTCAGTACTTC	CASSPLGGAAKNIQYF
TRBJ1-2	NA	TRBV6-5	once	TGTGCCAGCAGGGGCAGGGAGGGAGGGAACTATGGCTACACCTTC	CASRGREGGNYGYTF
TRBJ2-1	NA	TRBV15	NA	TGTGCCACCAGCGCCGTCAGGGGGGATGAGCAGTTCTTC	CATSAVRGDEQFF
TRBJ1-1	NA	TRBV7-9	few	TGTGCCAGCAGCCTTCCGGGGGAGGGGAGCCCTGAAGCTTTCTTT	CASSLPGEGSPEAFF
TRBJ1-2	TRBD1	TRBV5-1	NA	TGCGCCAGCAGCTGGGACAGGGGTAGTGGAGATGGCTACACCTTC	CASSWDRGSGDGYTF
TRBJ2-5	TRBD1	TRBV9	once	TGTGCCAGCGCCCGAGGGGGCCAGGTTGAGGAGACCCAGTACTTC	CASARGGQVEETQYF
TRBJ2-3	NA	TRBV6-5	NA	TGTGCCAGCAGTTTGGGGGCGACCCCCACAGATACGCAGTATTTT	CASSLGATPTDTQYF
TRBJ2-5	TRBD2	TRBV6-1	NA	TGTGCCAGCAGTGAAGGGGTGACTAGCGGGGGGGCCAGCGAGACCCAGTACTTC	CASSEGVTSGGASETQYF
TRBJ2-3	NA	TRBV6-6	NA	TGTGCCAGCAGGAGGACTACCCTTCGCACAGATACGCAGTATTTT	CASRRTTLRTDTQYF
TRBJ2-2	TRBD2	TRBV6-4	NA	TGTGCCAGCAGAGGACTAGCGGGGTCGACCGGGGAGCTGTTTTTT	CASRGLAGSTGELFF
TRBJ1-2	TRBD1	TRBV28	NA	TGTGCCAGCAGGGACAGGGGCCATGGCTACACCTTC	CASRDRGHGYTF
TRBJ2-3	NA	TRBV12-5	NA	TGTGCTAGTGGTTTCTCTCTAGGGGCCACAGATACGCAGTATTTT	CASGFSLGATDTQYF
TRBJ2-1	NA	TRBV10-3	NA	TGTGCCATCAGTGAGTCTTCAGGTTACTACAATGAGCAGTTCTTC	CAISESSGYYNEQFF
TRBJ1-6	TRBD1	TRBV5-6	NA	TGTGCCAGCAGCTTTTTACAGGGGGGGTCACCCCTCCACTTT	CASSFLQGGSPLHF
TRBJ1-2	TRBD1	TRBV5-6	few	TGTGCCAGCAGAGAGACAGGGGGCATCTATGGCTACACCTTC	CASRETGGIYGYTF
TRBJ2-2	NA	TRBV2	NA	TGTGCCAGCAGTGAAGCGCTTCGCCTAGCTGGAGATACCGGGGAGCTGTTTTTT	CASSEALRLAGDTGELFF
TRBJ2-6	TRBD1	TRBV19	NA	TGTGCCAGTAGCCTGACAGGGACCAAGTCTGGGGCCAACGTCCTGACTTTC	CASSLTGTKSGANVLTF
TRBJ1-1	NA	TRBV6-5	NA	TGTGCCAGCAGTTACGCGGGAGAGGCTGAAGCTTTCTTT	CASSYAGEAEAFF
TRBJ2-3	NA	TRBV9	NA	TGTGCCAGCAGCGTAGACCGGGGGGATACGCAGTATTTT	CASSVDRGDTQYF
TRBJ1-3	NA	TRBV4-3	few	TGCGCCAGCAGCCAAGCGAGGGAACGAAACACCATATATTTT	CASSQARERNTIYF